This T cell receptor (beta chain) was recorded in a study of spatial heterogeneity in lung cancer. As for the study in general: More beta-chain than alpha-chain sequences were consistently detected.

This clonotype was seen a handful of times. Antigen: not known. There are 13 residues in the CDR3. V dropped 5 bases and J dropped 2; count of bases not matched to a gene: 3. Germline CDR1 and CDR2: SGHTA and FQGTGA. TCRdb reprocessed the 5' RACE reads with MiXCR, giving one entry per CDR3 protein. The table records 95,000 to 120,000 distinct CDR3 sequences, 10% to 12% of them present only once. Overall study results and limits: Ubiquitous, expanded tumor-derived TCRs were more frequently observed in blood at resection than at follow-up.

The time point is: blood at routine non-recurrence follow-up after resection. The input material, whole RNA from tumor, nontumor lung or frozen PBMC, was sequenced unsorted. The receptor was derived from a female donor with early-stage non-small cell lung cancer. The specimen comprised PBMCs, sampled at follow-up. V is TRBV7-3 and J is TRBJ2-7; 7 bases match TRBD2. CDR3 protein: CASSHGLAYEQYF. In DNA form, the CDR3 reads TGTGCCAGCAGCCACGGACTAGCCTACGAGCAGTACTTC.